This is a list of T cell receptor beta chains from one sample in a study of vaccination effects on CD4 cells after COVID-19. Assay used: immunoSEQ multiplex PCR; TCRdb lists only in-frame clones, some missing. The sample has 65,000 or so clones; approximately 76% are singletons. No antigens are known for them. The sequenced sample was CD4+ T cells from PBMCs cultured with HCoV-NL63 spike peptides, obtained before COVID-19 vaccination. The receptors come from a human donor who received a COVID-19 vaccine. Both conserved end residues are part of each CDR3.

v_call	j_call	cdr3_aa
TRBV18	TRBJ1-3	CASSPAGQVSGNTIYF
TRBV7-9	TRBJ1-2	CASSPGQGIYGYTF
TRBV13	TRBJ2-3	CASSLPPTDTQYF
TRBV19	TRBJ1-1	CASVRGTGEAFF
TRBV9	TRBJ2-6	CASSVDRFYSGANVLTF
TRBV24-1	TRBJ2-3	CATSDPTEGADTDTQYF
TRBV29-1	TRBJ1-1	CSARPWGTEAFF
TRBV18	TRBJ2-1	CASASGGREQFF
TRBV19	TRBJ1-4	CASNRQGVDEKLFF
TRBV29-1	TRBJ1-1	CSVWRDTGTTEAFF
TRBV6-6	TRBJ2-5	CASNRIGRTTGETQYF
TRBV11-3	TRBJ2-2	CASSHGGANTGELFF
TRBV24-1	TRBJ1-2	CATSDPGLHGYTF
TRBV6-2/TRBV6-3	TRBJ1-4	CASSSDRISTNEKLFF
TRBV7-6	TRBJ1-4	CASSFGRGRRDEKLFF
TRBV6-1	TRBJ1-5	CASSERPGTTNQPQHF
TRBV6-6	TRBJ1-6	CASTPVAGYNSPLHF
TRBV6-5	TRBJ1-2	CASSIGDSYGYTF
TRBV2	TRBJ2-6	CASSGGRQSGANVLTF
TRBV4-1	TRBJ1-1	CASSPGQGRRNTEAFF
TRBV7-9	TRBJ1-3	CASSQGDTIYF
TRBV5-1	TRBJ1-6	CASSLGPLGNSPLHF
TRBV24-1	TRBJ1-2	CATSDSRRFDFGGYTF
TRBV11-2	TRBJ1-3	CASSLQGGTIYF
TRBV19	TRBJ2-5	CASSVSGEETQYF
TRBV10-3	TRBJ1-1	CAISANTGNTEAFF
TRBV7-3	TRBJ2-1	CASSPFLGGAEEQFF
TRBV19	TRBJ1-6	CASSPRTGINSPLHF
TRBV2	TRBJ2-3	CASGLMTDTQYF
TRBV7-2	TRBJ2-1	CASSRYYNGLAGGNEQFF
TRBV19	TRBJ2-2	CASRVRGENTGELFF
TRBV19	TRBJ2-1	CASTITGQGASEQFF
TRBV4-2	TRBJ2-3	CASSQQTESSTDTQYF
TRBV7-9	TRBJ1-1	CASSRGQGFDTEAFF
TRBV10-3	TRBJ1-1	CAISEPGRGLGTEAFF
TRBV4-3	TRBJ1-2	CASSQASQDNYGYTF
TRBV3-1/TRBV3-2	TRBJ1-1	CASSADRVVNTEAFF
TRBV5-8	TRBJ2-2	CASSLFIGEFFTGELFF
TRBV19	TRBJ2-5	CASSTTRGSQETQYF
TRBV10-3	TRBJ1-5	CAISPEGVRGRAQPQHF
TRBV7-2	TRBJ1-2	CASSSGQGWSYGYTF
TRBV29-1	TRBJ1-5	CSVGTSERNQPQHF
TRBV27	TRBJ1-1	CASSSLRSGAEAFF
TRBV5-1	TRBJ2-2	CASSRMGEPTGELFF
TRBV6-4	TRBJ2-3	CASSVGKPTDTQYF
TRBV18	TRBJ1-5	CASSLEQVLGQPQHF
TRBV18	TRBJ2-1	CASSPQIQEQFF
TRBV19	TRBJ2-4	CASSIVAGAKNIQYF
TRBV27	TRBJ1-5	CASTLSNQPQHF
TRBV5-1	TRBJ2-5	CASSIVPSGAAETQYF
TRBV10-1	TRBJ2-1	CASSLDRGWDNEQFF
TRBV4-1	TRBJ2-1	CASSQDPSGGQSSYNEQFF
TRBV29-1	TRBJ2-3	CSVDLGSTDTQYF
TRBV24-1	TRBJ2-3	CATSELGSDTQYF
TRBV9	TRBJ1-4	CASSGGDRREKLFF
TRBV5-1	TRBJ2-5	CASSLLAGGQQETQYF
TRBV5-1	TRBJ1-5	CASSPGGPINQPQHF